The T cell receptor beta chain described here comes from a study of early T cells in non-severe SARS-CoV-2 infection. In this sample, this clonotype turned up many times. Its antigen is undetermined. As part of library construction, unique molecular identifiers were attached to individual cDNA molecules. TCRdb passed the 5' RACE reads through MiXCR, listing each CDR3 protein once. The sample contains about 90,000 distinct CDR3 sequences, roughly 12% of which appear only once. Germline V gene data show CDR1 as SNHLY and CDR2 as FYNNEI. The CDR3 has 8 amino acids. V was cut by 7 bases and J by 11 bases, with 5 bases left in between. Study results and caveats: In VDJdb matching, anti-spike CD8 responses were favored while private and CD4 specificities went missing.

This TCR derives from an adult who was a healthcare worker with PCR-confirmed SARS-CoV-2 infection or an uninfected control (not recorded which). The sample in question was whole blood, obtained at baseline. V is TRBV2 and J is TRBJ1-1; D unresolved. DNA for the CDR3: TGTGCCAGCATATTGGCTTTCTTT. Encoded protein: CASILAFF.